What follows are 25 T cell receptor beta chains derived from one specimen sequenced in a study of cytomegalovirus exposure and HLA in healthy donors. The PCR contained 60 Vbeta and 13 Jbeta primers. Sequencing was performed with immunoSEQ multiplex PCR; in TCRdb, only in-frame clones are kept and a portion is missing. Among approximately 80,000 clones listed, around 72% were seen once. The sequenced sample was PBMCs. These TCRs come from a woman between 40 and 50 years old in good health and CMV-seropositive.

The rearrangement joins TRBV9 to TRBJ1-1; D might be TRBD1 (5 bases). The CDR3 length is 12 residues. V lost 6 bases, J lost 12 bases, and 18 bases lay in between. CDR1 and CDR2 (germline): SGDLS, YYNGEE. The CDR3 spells CASTSITGAPFF. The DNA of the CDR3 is TGTGCCAGCACCTCAATAACAGGAGCACCTTTCTTT.

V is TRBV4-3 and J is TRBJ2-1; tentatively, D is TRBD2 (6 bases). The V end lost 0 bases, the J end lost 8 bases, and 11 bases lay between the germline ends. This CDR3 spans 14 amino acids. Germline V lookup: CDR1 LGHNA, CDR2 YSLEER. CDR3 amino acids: CASSQDQASDEQFF. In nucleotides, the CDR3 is TGCGCCAGCAGCCAAGATCAGGCTAGCGATGAGCAGTTCTTC.

The DNA of the CDR3 is TGCGCCAGCAGCCCTAGCGGGGTACAAGAGACCCAGTACTTC. Its translation is CASSPSGVQETQYF. This chain joins TRBV4-3 and TRBJ2-5, with TRBD2 matching 9 bases. The CDR3 has 14 amino acids. The germline V gene has CDR1 LGHNA and CDR2 YSLEER. The ends lost 4 bases at V and 2 bases at J; junction bases unmatched: 2.

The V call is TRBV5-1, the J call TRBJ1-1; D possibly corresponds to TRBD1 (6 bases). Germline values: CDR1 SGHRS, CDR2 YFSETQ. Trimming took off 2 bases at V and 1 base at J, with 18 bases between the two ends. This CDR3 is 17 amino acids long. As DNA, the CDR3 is TGCGCCAGCAGCTTCCACCAGGGGACATTAAAGAACACTGAAGCTTTCTTT. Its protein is CASSFHQGTLKNTEAFF.

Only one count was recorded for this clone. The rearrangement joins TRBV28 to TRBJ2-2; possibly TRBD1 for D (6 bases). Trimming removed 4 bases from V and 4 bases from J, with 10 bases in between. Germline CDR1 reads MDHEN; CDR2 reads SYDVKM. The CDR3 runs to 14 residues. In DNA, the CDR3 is TGTGCCAGCAGTTCCGCAGGGGCCACCGGGGAGCTGTTTTTT. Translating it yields CASSSAGATGELFF.

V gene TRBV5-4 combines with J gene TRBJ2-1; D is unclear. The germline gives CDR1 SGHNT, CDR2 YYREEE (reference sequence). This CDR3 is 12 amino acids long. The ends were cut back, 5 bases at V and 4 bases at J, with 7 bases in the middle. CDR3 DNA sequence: TGTGCCAGCAGTTATGAGTACAATGAGCAGTTCTTC. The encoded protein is CASSYEYNEQFF.

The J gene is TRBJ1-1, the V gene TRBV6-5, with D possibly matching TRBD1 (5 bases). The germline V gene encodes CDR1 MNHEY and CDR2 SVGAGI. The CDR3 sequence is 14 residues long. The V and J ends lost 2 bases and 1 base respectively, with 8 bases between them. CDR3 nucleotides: TGTGCCAGCAGTTACCAAACAGGGAACACTGAAGCTTTCTTT. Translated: CASSYQTGNTEAFF.

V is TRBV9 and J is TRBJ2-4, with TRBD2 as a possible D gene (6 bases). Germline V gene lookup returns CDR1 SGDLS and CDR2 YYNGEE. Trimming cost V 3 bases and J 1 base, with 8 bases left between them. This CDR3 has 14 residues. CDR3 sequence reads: CASSAGDAKNIQYF. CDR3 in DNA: TGTGCCAGCAGCGCGGGGGATGCCAAAAACATTCAGTACTTC.

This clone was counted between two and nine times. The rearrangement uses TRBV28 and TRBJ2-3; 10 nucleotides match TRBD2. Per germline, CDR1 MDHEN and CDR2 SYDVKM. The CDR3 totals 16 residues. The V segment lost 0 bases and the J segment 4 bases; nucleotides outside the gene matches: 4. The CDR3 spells CASSLWLAGVSDTQYF. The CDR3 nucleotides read TGTGCCAGCAGTTTATGGCTAGCGGGAGTCTCAGATACGCAGTATTTT.

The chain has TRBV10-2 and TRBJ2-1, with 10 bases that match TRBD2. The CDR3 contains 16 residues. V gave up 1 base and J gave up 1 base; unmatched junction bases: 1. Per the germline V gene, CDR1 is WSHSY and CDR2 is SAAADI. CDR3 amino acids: CASSEYSGRSYNEQFF. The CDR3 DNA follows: TGCGCCAGCAGTGAGTATAGCGGGAGGTCCTACAATGAGCAGTTCTTC.

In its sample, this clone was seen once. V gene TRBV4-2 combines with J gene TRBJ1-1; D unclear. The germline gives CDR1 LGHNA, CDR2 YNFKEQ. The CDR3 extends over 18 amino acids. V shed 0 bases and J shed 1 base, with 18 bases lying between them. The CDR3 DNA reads TGTGCCAGCAGCCAAGACGGTATCGGGGAATATGGGAACACTGAAGCTTTCTTT. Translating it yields CASSQDGIGEYGNTEAFF.

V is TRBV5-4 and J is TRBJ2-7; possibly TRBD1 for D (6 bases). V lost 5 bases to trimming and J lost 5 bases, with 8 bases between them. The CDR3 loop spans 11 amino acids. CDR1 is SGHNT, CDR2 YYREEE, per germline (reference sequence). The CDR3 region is CASRSGDEQYF. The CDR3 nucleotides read TGTGCCAGCAGATCAGGGGACGAGCAGTACTTC.

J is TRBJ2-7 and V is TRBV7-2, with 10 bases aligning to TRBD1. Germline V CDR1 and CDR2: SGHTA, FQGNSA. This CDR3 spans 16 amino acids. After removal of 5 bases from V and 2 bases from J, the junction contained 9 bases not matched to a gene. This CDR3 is CASSRGSGTGAYEQYF. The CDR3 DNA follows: TGTGCCAGCAGCCGTGGTAGCGGGACAGGGGCCTACGAGCAGTACTTC.

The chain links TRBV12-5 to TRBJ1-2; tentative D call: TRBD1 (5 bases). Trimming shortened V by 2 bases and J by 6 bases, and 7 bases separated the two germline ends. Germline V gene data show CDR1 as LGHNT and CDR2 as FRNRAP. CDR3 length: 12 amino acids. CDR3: CASGLRQNGYTF. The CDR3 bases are TGTGCTAGTGGTTTGAGACAGAATGGCTACACCTTC. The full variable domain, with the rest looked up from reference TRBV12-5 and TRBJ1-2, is DARVTQTPRHKVTEMGQEVTMRCQPILGHNTVFWYRQTMMQGLELLAYFRNRAPLDDSGMPKDRFSAEMPDATLATLKIQPSEPRDSAVYFCASGLRQNGYTFGSGTRLTVV.

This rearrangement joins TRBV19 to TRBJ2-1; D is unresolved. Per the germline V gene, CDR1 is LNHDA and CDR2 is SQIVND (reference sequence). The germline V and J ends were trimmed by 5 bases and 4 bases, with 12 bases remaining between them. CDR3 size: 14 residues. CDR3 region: CASSLSVHYNEQFF. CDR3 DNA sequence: TGTGCCAGTAGTTTGTCAGTCCATTACAATGAGCAGTTCTTC.

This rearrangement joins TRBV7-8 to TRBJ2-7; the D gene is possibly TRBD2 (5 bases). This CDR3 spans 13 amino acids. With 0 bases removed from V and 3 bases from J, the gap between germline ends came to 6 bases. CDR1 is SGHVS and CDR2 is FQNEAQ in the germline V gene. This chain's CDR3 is CASSLARVYEQYF. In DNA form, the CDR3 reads TGTGCCAGCAGCTTAGCGCGGGTCTACGAGCAGTACTTC.

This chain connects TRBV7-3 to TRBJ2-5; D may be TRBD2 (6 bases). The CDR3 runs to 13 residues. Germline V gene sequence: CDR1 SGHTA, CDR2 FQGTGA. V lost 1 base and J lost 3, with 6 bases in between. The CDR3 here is CASSLRGEETQYF. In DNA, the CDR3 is TGTGCCAGCAGCTTAAGGGGGGAAGAGACCCAGTACTTC.

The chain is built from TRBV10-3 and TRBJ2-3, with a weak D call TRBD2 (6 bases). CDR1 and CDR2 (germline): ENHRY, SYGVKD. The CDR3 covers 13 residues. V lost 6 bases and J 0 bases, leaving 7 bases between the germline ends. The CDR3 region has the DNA TGTGCCATCAGCGGGACTAGCACAGATACGCAGTATTTT. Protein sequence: CAISGTSTDTQYF.

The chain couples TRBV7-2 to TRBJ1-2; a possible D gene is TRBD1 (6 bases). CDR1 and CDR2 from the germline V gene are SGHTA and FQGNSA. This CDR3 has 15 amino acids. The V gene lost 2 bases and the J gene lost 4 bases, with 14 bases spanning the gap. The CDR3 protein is CASSLTSTGRYGYTF. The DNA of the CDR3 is TGTGCCAGCAGCTTAACCTCGACAGGACGCTATGGCTACACCTTC.

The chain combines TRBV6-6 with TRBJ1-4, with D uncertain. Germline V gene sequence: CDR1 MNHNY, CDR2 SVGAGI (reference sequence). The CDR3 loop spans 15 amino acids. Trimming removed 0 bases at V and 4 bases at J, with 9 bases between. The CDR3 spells CASSYSIGDNEKLFF. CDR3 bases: TGTGCCAGCAGTTACTCGATCGGAGATAATGAAAAACTGTTTTTT.

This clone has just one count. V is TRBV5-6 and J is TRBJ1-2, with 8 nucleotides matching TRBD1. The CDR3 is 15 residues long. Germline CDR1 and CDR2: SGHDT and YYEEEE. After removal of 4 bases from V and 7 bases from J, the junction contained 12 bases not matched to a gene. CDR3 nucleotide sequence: TGTGCCAGCAGCCCCACGGACCAGGGGGCTTTTGGCTACACCTTC. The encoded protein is CASSPTDQGAFGYTF.

DNA of the CDR3: TGTGCCAGCAGCGTGGAGGGTGGACAGGGCAGCACTGAAGCTTTCTTT. It translates to CASSVEGGQGSTEAFF. This chain uses TRBV5-4 with TRBJ1-1; 8 bases are shared with TRBD1. From germline, CDR1 is SGHNT and CDR2 YYREEE (reference sequence). The CDR3 spans 16 residues. V trimming: 4 bases; J trimming: 4 bases; junction bases outside the gene matches: 12.

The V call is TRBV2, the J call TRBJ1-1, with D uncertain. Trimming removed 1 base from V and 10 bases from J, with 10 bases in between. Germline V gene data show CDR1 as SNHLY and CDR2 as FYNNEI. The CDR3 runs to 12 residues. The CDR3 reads CASSEGRLGAFF. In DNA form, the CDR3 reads TGTGCCAGCAGTGAAGGGCGGTTGGGAGCTTTCTTT.

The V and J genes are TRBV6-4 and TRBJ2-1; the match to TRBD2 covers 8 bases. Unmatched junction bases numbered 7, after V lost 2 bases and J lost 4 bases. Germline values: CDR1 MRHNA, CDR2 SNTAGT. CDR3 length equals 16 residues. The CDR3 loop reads CASSDAGGATYNEQFF. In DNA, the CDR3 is TGTGCCAGCAGTGACGCCGGGGGGGCAACGTACAATGAGCAGTTCTTC.

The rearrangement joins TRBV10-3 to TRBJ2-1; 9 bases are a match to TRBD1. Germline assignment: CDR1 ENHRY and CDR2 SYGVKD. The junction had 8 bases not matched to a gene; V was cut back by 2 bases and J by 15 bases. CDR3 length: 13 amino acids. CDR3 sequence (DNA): TGTGCCATCAGTGAGGGTACAGGGGGCGCGGCGTTCTTC. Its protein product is CAISEGTGGAAFF.